The source of this T cell receptor beta chain is a study of cytomegalovirus exposure and HLA in healthy donors listed by TCRdb under 2017. Looking at the study overall: An earlier analysis of several hundred of the donors reported 250 to 350 Gb of sequence data and some 120 million unique TCR beta sequences from roughly 200 million T cells. Roughly five DR-DQ haplotypes were handled as single units for association and clustering because linkage in the cohort was strong. The study combined high-throughput TCR immunosequencing, statistical association of individual TCRs with disease status, and machine learning to predict cytomegalovirus infection status. In addition to the first cohort of 650 to 800 subjects, a separate validation cohort of 130 or so different subjects was used. The later analysis used no new phenotypic data to find candidate immune exposures, relying instead on TCR beta sequences and their occurrence across donors. Typing coverage varied by locus: 629-630 donors for A, B, C, DRB1 and DQB1; more than 500 for DQA1; some 610 for DPA1; under 490 for DPB1. Across 300 to 500 genotyped donors of the cohort, an average of about 200,000 unique TCR beta nucleotide sequences per donor were sequenced, and about a sixth of those sequences were non-productive. An earlier analysis of 587 of the donors applied high-throughput TCR beta sequencing to assess whether each TCR beta V gene segment acted as functional or pseudogenic. The aim of the study was to test whether cataloging public T cell receptors could identify signatures of past pathogen exposure. A later genetic analysis took genome-wide SNP genotypes for about three fifths of the roughly 670 donors and used that subset as a discovery cohort. A later analysis re-analyzed previously published TCR beta repertoires from roughly 600 donors and added high-resolution HLA genotyping to study TCR occurrence patterns. HLA typing covered class I and class II loci at four-digit resolution. Donor age, sex, ethnicity and CMV serostatus were compiled alongside the repertoire data. An early release covering just under 650 HLA-typed donors comprised about 300 gigabases of sequencing data and around 86 million unique TCR sequences. The T cell repertoires of roughly 660 subjects were profiled by immunosequencing and related to cytomegalovirus serostatus. Every repertoire in the discovery cohort had been generated on one and the same sequencing platform. The genetic ancestry cluster associated with self-reported Caucasian donors included 80% to 90% of the 300 to 400 genotyped donors. On the study overall, not on this receptor specifically: Most CMV-associated TCR beta chains appeared to be HLA-restricted in a later analysis, and the HLA associations seemed to be driven largely by CMV exposure. A later analysis found that TCR association rates varied across HLA loci, with DRB1 alleles showing the most associated TCRs and HLA-C alleles the fewest. A later genetic analysis reported fewer N-insertions in productive TCRs among donors in an Asian-associated ancestry cluster than the roughly 620-donor mean. In this cohort, only TCR beta chains were sequenced, and detectable features were limited by the absence of alpha or paired-chain data. The classifier was reported to diagnose cytomegalovirus status with high specificity and sensitivity in both the original and validation cohorts. The study gave a list of under 200 TCR beta chains associated with cytomegalovirus. Some 15 rarely observed V segments, including chromosome 9 orphons, were excluded from the earlier analysis of almost 600 of the donors because counts were too low. Linkage disequilibrium might explain the correlated functional status among segregating V segments, but an unknown experimental factor could not be ruled out. A few of the identified cytomegalovirus-associated TCR beta chains were confirmed in vitro to be specific for cytomegalovirus antigens. The presence/absence analyses assumed that sequencing depth was roughly uniform across donors, and that assumption may not be true. The authors suggested that the approach could potentially be extended to other disease states and immunological phenotypes. A further reported finding was that TCR beta sequences accurately predicted the HLA-A and HLA-B alleles for most subjects in the first cohort. Most TCR sequences were seen in very few donors, while some public TCRs were found in many individuals. For the cohort, immune exposure information was limited to CMV serostatus. In a later analysis, several top co-occurrence clusters were reported to appear linked to parvovirus B19, influenza, CMV and Epstein-Barr virus. Because HLA typing was unavailable for some donors at each locus, only the typed subset was used in association tests. A later analysis found that HLA-associated TCR beta chains were more clonally expanded and had lower generation probabilities than equally common non-associated chains. Specific HLA alleles were associated with roughly 17,000 TCR beta sequences at a false discovery rate of 0.05 in a later analysis. The sequencing pipeline was judged likely to have produced a cluster of highly shared sequence variants as a technical artifact. The 87-base-pair reads could not distinguish some IMGT-functional V segments, including TRBV6-2 and TRBV6-3, so those segments were excluded. A later genetic analysis associated a missense DCLRE1C variant with V-gene and J-gene trimming of TCR beta chains, and an independent cohort replicated the association. An earlier analysis of 450 to 750 of the donors showed that most TCR beta V segments appeared in productive rearrangements either about 87% or about 30% of the time, which broadly matched IMGT annotations. Strong co-occurrence of HLA alleles, especially DR and DQ, made assigning TCR associations to individual alleles difficult.

The cohort consisted of 650 to 850 healthy bone marrow donors. Cohort members were all nominally healthy when sampled, although unrecorded immune exposures were likely present. The donor was CMV seronegative and was included in the group of several hundred seronegative cohort members. Every donor gave a peripheral blood sample, and the peripheral blood mononuclear cells from that sample were used for TCR beta sequencing. The Qiagen DNeasy Blood Extraction Kit was used to extract genomic DNA from the blood cell samples. V sheds 5 bases and J sheds 4 bases, leaving 17 bases between their ends. The CDR3 goes from the cysteine to the phenylalanine over 15 residues. CDR3 DNA is the only sequence kept; it has 45 bases, read in frame from the first base. Based on the germline V gene (reference sequence), the CDR1 and CDR2 sequences are MNHEY and SMNVEV. The library was generated by the immunoSEQ multiplex PCR assay. For the multiplex PCR, a mixture combining 60 forward primers for TCR Vbeta segments and 13 reverse primers for TCR Jbeta segments was used. The CDR3 region of rearranged TCR beta genes was amplified from genomic DNA with a multiplex PCR assay. On the Illumina HiSeq System, the amplified TCR beta libraries were sequenced as 87-base-pair reads. For the original study's pipeline: A later analysis counted approximately 74 million unique TCR beta chains across the 640 or so repertoires, and 9.5 million to 11 million of these chains were shared by at least two donors. Raw reads were error-corrected and collapsed into unique sequences by a nearest-neighbor algorithm in which closely related sequences were merged to remove PCR and sequencing errors. CDR3 sequences were aligned to IMGT reference sequences to assign V, D and J gene segments. For a sequence to be retained, at least a six-nucleotide match to both a V gene segment and a J gene segment was required. A rearrangement counted as productive if the CDR3 had no stop codons and remained in frame with V and J, and every other rearrangement counted as non-productive. Following IMGT convention, CDR3 was defined as the stretch from the second conserved V-encoded cysteine to the conserved J-encoded phenylalanine. The earlier analysis of 587 of the donors excluded any sequence lacking an unambiguous match to a single V gene segment. In an earlier analysis of 450 to 750 of the donors, a V segment was called functional when productive rearrangements were above 56.7%, and segregating when the standard deviation between donors exceeded 5%. A statistical classification framework was built for diagnosing cytomegalovirus status from the catalog of TCR beta chain sequences. In a later analysis, V and J genes were assigned by comparing TCR nucleotide sequences against IMGT/GENE-DB human TR gene sequences. Using the TCRdist pipeline, a later analysis assigned CDR3 sequences along with most-parsimonious VDJ recombination scenarios. In a later analysis, each TCR beta chain was defined by its CDR3 amino acid sequence together with its V-gene family, and reads lacking a unique V-gene family were excluded. A later analysis removed 550 to 650 highly shared, low-generation-probability nucleotide sequences to deal with suspected cross-contamination and a sequencing artifact. For each public chain, a later analysis derived a clonal expansion index from normalized ranks of inferred template counts within each repertoire. In a later analysis, generation probabilities were computed using a VDJ recombination model fitted to out-of-frame rearrangements, and the results were checked against IGoR. In a later analysis, hypergeometric tests were used to score TCR-TCR, TCR-HLA and TCR-CMV co-occurrence, with a repertoire-size bias correction applied to TCR pairs. False discovery rates were estimated in a later analysis by permuting HLA or CMV assignments 20 times. A later analysis grouped co-occurring TCRs with DBSCAN, adding TCRdist sequence similarity when clustering within HLA-allele-positive subsets. For co-occurrence clustering, repertoires with fewer than 30,000 or more than 120,000 public chains were excluded, along with 5 or 6 repertoires with anomalous nucleotide sharing. As stored in TCRdb, this immuneACCESS dataset retains in-frame rearrangements with V and J assigned. A fraction of the clones does not appear; measured against another copy, unresolved V genes explain less than half of the discrepancy, and the remainder lacks a known reason. V and J calls plus clone size are reproduced from that table; the DNA served to infer D and trimming. Per the sample table, the count is 91,000 or so clones. The ten largest clones add up to 3% to 3.5% of the sample.

On this clone: Its antigen is unknown.

The sequenced sample was PBMCs. This sequence uses TRBV27 and TRBJ1-2; 6 matching bases give a weak D call of TRBD1. This receptor was obtained from a woman aged 25 to 45 in good health and CMV-seronegative. CDR3 protein: CASSQTPKGVYGYTF. The DNA sequence is TGTGCCAGCAGTCAAACCCCCAAGGGGGTCTATGGCTACACCTTC.